Listed below are T cell receptor beta chains from one sample, sequenced in a study of T-cell memory formation after mild COVID-19. TCRdb fed the 5' RACE reads into MiXCR, producing one record per CDR3 protein. The table records around 150,000 distinct CDR3 sequences, roughly 11% of them present only once. Source material: PBMCs or a T cell subset sorted from them (not recorded which). All receptors derive from a man aged 18 to 35 who had mild COVID-19 (a few samples of this study predate the infection). Cell type and time point are not known. CDR3s include the opening cysteine and the closing phenylalanine or tryptophan. Fields, in order: clone size, V gene, CDR3 protein. A clone size is listed for some rows: how often the clone was seen (once, few, many), or a class if it is expanded.

few	TRBV4-2	CASSQDDGASTDTQYF
.	TRBV7-9	CASSLKGAGEKLFF
few	TRBV19	CASSPRVGTAKF
few	TRBV6-5	CASRGRGTSTEAFF
.	TRBV7-9	CASSLGTGENQPQHF
.	TRBV18	CASSPLGQGRDGELFF
.	TRBV12-3/TRBV12-4	CASSFGTGGYEQYF
many	TRBV20-1	CSARASRGGQDTQYF
many	TRBV7-2	CASSFETSDTQYF
.	TRBV11-2	CASSLTGTGGGGANVLTF
few	TRBV2	CARSVRYQETQYF
few	TRBV2	CASNYRYSTDTQYF
.	TRBV5-6	CASSTTGLGYTF
.	TRBV6-5	CASSSDGYQPQHF
.	TRBV7-8	CASSLPRTGGIGGYTF
many	TRBV12-3/TRBV12-4	CASRSHGGGYGYTF
many	TRBV12-3/TRBV12-4	CASIPGGEGTEAFF
once	TRBV15	CATSRATHLFQETQYF
few	TRBV12-3/TRBV12-4	CASRTGGGGTEAFF
once	TRBV7-9	CASTRDSPGTGELFF
.	TRBV19	CASMAGTGKTEAFF
few	TRBV9	CASSGGLAVSTDTQYF
.	TRBV30	CAWTHLGTVNTGELFF